The 28 T cell receptor beta chains in this list originate from one sample, sequenced in a study of CD8+CD57+ T cells in acquired aplastic anemia. Genomic DNA was employed as the template in profiling TCR beta VDJ and CDR3. TCRdb re-analysed the reads in MiXCR, keeping a single row per CDR3 protein. The profile covers 100,000 to 150,000 distinct CDR3 sequences, with around 46% appearing a single time and about 2.5% taken by the ten largest. The source material was sorted CD4+, CD8+, or CD8+CD57+ T cells (not recorded which) from PBMCs. The source is a human donor in good health, serving as a control.

This clonotype was recorded a few times. This sequence joins TRBV15 and TRBJ1-2, with D unclear. Germline assignment: CDR1 LNHNV and CDR2 YYDKDF (reference sequence). V lost 6 bases to trimming and J lost 5 bases, with 13 bases between them. CDR3 length: 13 amino acids. The CDR3 region has the DNA TGTGCCACCAGTAGTAGGACCGGATATGGCTACACCTTC. Amino acids: CATSSRTGYGYTF. The full variable domain, with the rest looked up from reference TRBV15 and TRBJ1-2, is DAMVIQNPRYQVTQFGKPVTLSCSQTLNHNVMYWYQQKSSQAPKLLFHYYDKDFNNEADTPDNFQSRRPNTSFCFLDIRSPGLGDTAMYLCATSSRTGYGYTFGSGTRLTVV.

This clonotype was recorded at least ten times. J is TRBJ2-7 and V is TRBV27; D uncertain. V dropped 5 bases and J dropped 2 bases, with 13 bases sitting between them. Germline CDR1 and CDR2: MNHEY and SMNVEV (reference sequence). The CDR3 extends over 14 amino acids. This CDR3 is CASSLSRATYEQYF. CDR3 in DNA: TGTGCCAGCAGTCTCTCTCGGGCCACCTACGAGCAGTACTTC.

This clonotype was recorded many times. In nucleotides, the CDR3 is TGTGCCAGCAGTGAAAGTGCGGCTTTGTCCTACAATGAGCAGTTCTTC. As protein: CASSESAALSYNEQFF. The chain employs TRBV2 and TRBJ2-1, with D unresolved. Germline assignment: CDR1 SNHLY and CDR2 FYNNEI. The CDR3 loop spans 16 amino acids. With 2 bases removed from V and 1 base from J, the gap between germline ends came to 12 bases. The full variable domain, in which reference TRBV2 and TRBJ2-1 provide the parts outside the CDR3, is EPEVTQTPSHQVTQMGQEVILRCVPISNHLYFYWYRQILGQKVEFLVSFYNNEISEKSEIFDDQFSVERPDGSNFTLKIRSTKLEDSAMYFCASSESAALSYNEQFFGPGTRLTVL.

This clonotype was seen many times. The gene calls are TRBV18 and TRBJ2-5, with D perhaps TRBD1 (7 bases). Germline values: CDR1 KGHSH, CDR2 LQKENI. V lost 3 bases to trimming and J lost 5 bases, with 13 bases between them. The CDR3 runs to 14 residues. In DNA, the CDR3 is TGTGCCAGCTCACCGCTCGCAGGGGGGGAGACCCAGTACTTC. Protein: CASSPLAGGETQYF.

A word on this clonotype: With a much larger clone just one base away, this may be a read error. Because the CDR3 is missing its conserved closing phenylalanine or tryptophan, this is likely a read error. The CDR3 spells CASFPLGSGNTIYL. DNA for the CDR3: TGTGCCAGCTTCCCCTTGGGGTCCGGAAACACCATATATCTT. This chain joins TRBV7-6 and TRBJ1-3; no firm D call. This CDR3 contains 14 residues. Germline values: CDR1 SGHVS, CDR2 FNYEAQ. V shed 8 bases and J shed 4 bases, with 15 bases lying between them.

This rearrangement joins TRBV9 to TRBJ1-6; D is ambiguous. The length of the CDR3 is 16 residues. V was pared by 0 bases and J by 10 bases, with 17 bases between. The germline CDR1 and CDR2 sequences are SGDLS and YYNGEE. The CDR3 DNA sequence: TGTGCCAGCAGCGTAGGGGGAAGCTCCTTTAGGTCACCCCTCCACTTT. The encoded protein is CASSVGGSSFRSPLHF.

This chain joins TRBV7-3 and TRBJ2-7; the D is unclear. V lost 2 bases to trimming and J lost 6 bases, with 8 bases between them. This CDR3 is built from 12 residues. Germline CDR1 reads SGHTA; CDR2 reads FQGTGA. DNA of the CDR3: TGTGCCAGCAGCTTACTGGATGGCGAGCAGTACTTC. Its protein is CASSLLDGEQYF.

This clonotype was seen repeatedly, ten times or more. The chain employs TRBV7-9 and TRBJ2-3; 7 nucleotides match TRBD2. Germline CDR1 reads SEHNR; CDR2 reads FQNEAQ (reference sequence). The CDR3 runs 18 residues. The junction had 11 bases not matched to a gene; V was cut back by 2 bases and J by 0 bases. CDR3 residues: CASSLSYSGGASTDTQYF. CDR3 coding DNA: TGTGCCAGCAGCTTATCCTACTCGGGGGGTGCTAGCACAGATACGCAGTATTTT.

The chain is built from TRBV15 and TRBJ1-5; perhaps TRBD1 as D (6 bases). The CDR3 has 18 residues. Per germline, CDR1 LNHNV and CDR2 YYDKDF (reference sequence). V lost 0 bases and J lost 3, with 18 bases in between. The CDR3 nucleotides are TGTGCCACCAGCAGAGATAGTTTAGGGGGGCGATACAATCAGCCCCAGCATTTT. Translation: CATSRDSLGGRYNQPQHF. The full variable domain, with the rest looked up from reference TRBV15 and TRBJ1-5, is DAMVIQNPRYQVTQFGKPVTLSCSQTLNHNVMYWYQQKSSQAPKLLFHYYDKDFNNEADTPDNFQSRRPNTSFCFLDIRSPGLGDTAMYLCATSRDSLGGRYNQPQHFGDGTRLSIL.

The gene calls are TRBV7-6 and TRBJ2-3; D is uncertain. V lost 6 bases, J lost 4 bases, and 5 bases lay in between. The germline CDR1 and CDR2 sequences are SGHVS and FNYEAQ. The CDR3 totals 11 residues. The chain's CDR3 is CASSRADTQYF. The CDR3 nucleotides read TGTGCCAGCAGTAGGGCAGATACGCAGTATTTT.

This clonotype was seen many times. The DNA for the CDR3 is TGTGCCAGCAGCCGAAGCGGACAGGGGAGCGAGCAGTACTTC. It translates to CASSRSGQGSEQYF. The chain links TRBV4-2 to TRBJ2-7; 9 nucleotides match TRBD1. Germline V gives CDR1 LGHNA, CDR2 YNFKEQ. The CDR3 contains 14 residues. V was pared by 4 bases and J by 6 bases, with 7 bases of the junction left unmatched.

This clonotype appeared many times. This chain connects TRBV19 to TRBJ2-7; D call uncertain. The CDR3 spans 12 residues. Germline assignment: CDR1 LNHDA and CDR2 SQIVND (reference sequence). V lost 4 bases, J lost 6 bases, and 10 bases lay in between. The CDR3 loop reads CASSKSGPEQYF. CDR3 nucleotides: TGTGCCAGTAGTAAGTCCGGCCCCGAGCAGTACTTC.

The chain joins TRBV15 to TRBJ1-1, with a weak D call TRBD1 (5 bases). Germline V lookup: CDR1 LNHNV, CDR2 YYDKDF (reference sequence). V lost 4 bases and J 6 bases, leaving 9 bases between the germline ends. This CDR3 is built from 12 residues. For the CDR3, the DNA is TGTGCCACCAGCACCCAGACAGCTGAAGCTTTCTTT. This encodes CATSTQTAEAFF. The full variable domain, in which reference TRBV15 and TRBJ1-1 provide the parts outside the CDR3, is DAMVIQNPRYQVTQFGKPVTLSCSQTLNHNVMYWYQQKSSQAPKLLFHYYDKDFNNEADTPDNFQSRRPNTSFCFLDIRSPGLGDTAMYLCATSTQTAEAFFGQGTRLTVV.

With regard to this clonotype: The conserved final phenylalanine or tryptophan is absent from the CDR3, which likely points to a read error. The rearrangement uses TRBV7-9 and TRBJ1-1; TRBD1 aligns across 7 bases. Looked up from germline, CDR1 is SEHNR and CDR2 is FQNEAQ (reference sequence). V lost 5 bases to trimming and J lost 1 base; unmatched junction nucleotides: 7. CDR3 size: 15 residues. The CDR3 is CASSLRDRENTEAFS. CDR3 in DNA: TGTGCCAGCAGCCTTCGCGACAGGGAGAACACTGAAGCTTTCTCT.

This clonotype occurred many times. This chain uses TRBV9 with TRBJ2-1; TRBD1 agrees at 8 bases. This CDR3 is built from 13 residues. The V segment lost 4 bases and the J segment 8 bases; nucleotides outside the gene matches: 5. CDR1 and CDR2 from the germline V gene are SGDLS and YYNGEE. CDR3 DNA sequence: TGTGCCAGCAGCAGGACAGGGTTTGATGAGCAGTTCTTC. It is translated as CASSRTGFDEQFF. Complete variable domain (other parts from reference TRBV9 and TRBJ2-1): DSGVTQTPKHLITATGQRVTLRCSPRSGDLSVYWYQQSLDQGLQFLIQYYNGEERAKGNILERFSAQQFPDLHSELNLSSLELGDSALYFCASSRTGFDEQFFGPGTRLTVL.

The chain recombines TRBV12-3 or TRBV12-4 with TRBJ1-1; D ambiguous. The germline V and J ends were trimmed by 3 bases and 4 bases, with 9 bases remaining between them. CDR3 length: 13 residues. The CDR3 here is CASSFGLGTEAFF. The CDR3 region has the DNA TGTGCCAGCAGTTTCGGGTTGGGCACTGAAGCTTTCTTT.

To note about this clonotype: Since a much larger clone is just one base distant, this may be a read error. In this CDR3 the conserved last residue, phenylalanine or tryptophan, is missing, so a read error is likely. The CDR3 reads CASSQIETQYS. The CDR3 DNA reads as TGTGCCAGCAGCCAGATAGAGACCCAGTACTCC. V gene TRBV9 combines with J gene TRBJ2-5; no definite D call. Looked up from germline, CDR1 is SGDLS and CDR2 is YYNGEE. The CDR3 has 11 amino acids. Trimming cost V 4 bases and J 4 bases, with 5 bases left between them.

The rearrangement joins TRBV7-9 to TRBJ2-5; D assignment may be TRBD1 or TRBD2 (5 bases each). CDR3 length equals 13 residues. Germline assignment: CDR1 SEHNR and CDR2 FQNEAQ (reference sequence). The ends were cut back, 5 bases at V and 1 base at J, with 8 bases in the middle. CDR3 sequence reads: CASSGGVQETQYF. The CDR3 DNA reads as TGTGCCAGCAGCGGGGGAGTCCAAGAGACCCAGTACTTC.

Regarding this clonotype: An end of the junction differs from the germline gene, which may be a read error. The chain links TRBV29-1 to TRBJ1-2; the D gene is possibly TRBD1 (5 bases). This CDR3 region has 12 residues. Germline-derived CDR1 and CDR2 are SQVTM and ANQGSEA. CDR3 nucleotides: TGCAGCGTTGGGCAGAGGGACTATGGCCACACCTTC. Translation: CSVGQRDYGHTF.

This clonotype came up many times. The rearrangement joins TRBV3-1 to TRBJ2-7; 7 bases are shared with TRBD1. The J segment lost 3 bases and the V segment lost 0 bases, leaving 5 bases of the junction unmatched. CDR1 is LGHDT, CDR2 YNNKEL, per germline (reference sequence). This CDR3 region has 15 residues. The DNA of the CDR3 is TGTGCCAGCAGCCAAGATAGGGGGCGCCGCTACGAGCAGTACTTC. Its protein product is CASSQDRGRRYEQYF.

This clonotype was recorded many times. The chain couples TRBV5-1 to TRBJ2-7; 7 positions agree with TRBD2. The CDR3 length is 15 residues. V was pared by 0 bases and J by 1 base, with 4 bases of the junction left unmatched. The germline V gene encodes CDR1 SGHRS and CDR2 YFSETQ. This CDR3 reads CASSLVGGRSYEQYF. The DNA for the CDR3 is TGCGCCAGCAGCTTGGTAGGCGGGAGATCCTACGAGCAGTACTTC.

This clonotype was observed at least ten times. The rearrangement joins TRBV5-1 to TRBJ1-2; 11 bases agree with TRBD1. This CDR3 has 13 residues. Germline assignment: CDR1 SGHRS and CDR2 YFSETQ. Losses at the gene ends were 3 bases for V and 7 bases for J; bases not matched to a gene: 2. For the CDR3, the DNA is TGCGCCAGCAGCTCCGGGACAGGGGGTGGCTACACCTTC. This codes for CASSSGTGGGYTF.

This clonotype has just one count. This chain links TRBV10-3 with TRBJ2-1; 9 bases fit TRBD2. The CDR3 has 15 residues. The J segment lost 9 bases and the V segment lost 3 bases, leaving 9 bases of the junction unmatched. Looked up from germline, CDR1 is ENHRY and CDR2 is SYGVKD. The CDR3 region has the DNA TGTGCCATCAGTGACCTTAGCGGGGGAGGGGGTGAGCAGTTCTTC. Translation gives CAISDLSGGGGEQFF.

This clonotype was observed at least ten times. A junction boundary mismatches the germline segment, possibly from a read error. The chain has TRBV7-2 and TRBJ2-5, with TRBD2 matching over 9 bases. This CDR3 is built from 14 residues. Looked up from germline, CDR1 is SGHTA and CDR2 is FQGNSA. CDR3 sequence (DNA): TGTGCCAGCAGTTTAGCGGGGGTCGGAGAGACCCAGTACTTC. This codes for CASSLAGVGETQYF.

The V gene is TRBV15, the J gene TRBJ2-5, with 11 bases fitting TRBD2. Germline V gene sequence: CDR1 LNHNV, CDR2 YYDKDF (reference sequence). The V and J ends lost 6 bases and 4 bases, in that order; junction bases with no gene match: 4. The CDR3 is made up of 14 amino acids. This CDR3 reads CATSIGLAGETQYF. The CDR3 region has the DNA TGTGCCACCAGTATTGGACTAGCGGGAGAGACCCAGTACTTC.

This clonotype was counted ten times or more. The chain has TRBV11-1 and TRBJ2-5; TRBD2 agrees at 8 bases. This CDR3 has 16 amino acids. V lost 0 bases to trimming and J lost 5 bases; unmatched junction nucleotides: 8. Germline V gene sequence: CDR1 SGHAT, CDR2 FQDESV (reference sequence). CDR3 nucleotide sequence: TGTGCCAGCAGCTTAGCGGGGGGACTAGTCTCTGAGACCCAGTACTTC. Translated, it gives CASSLAGGLVSETQYF.

With regard to this clonotype: One end of the junction is discordant with germline, which a read error may explain. The chain has TRBV24-1 and TRBJ2-5; D may be TRBD2 (5 bases). The germline gives CDR1 KGHDR, CDR2 SFDVKD. CDR3 length: 13 amino acids. CDR3 sequence: CASSYGRRETQYF. In nucleotides, the CDR3 is TGTGCCAGCAGTTACGGAAGGAGGGAGACCCAGTACTTC.

On this clonotype: A junction end diverges from the germline sequence, so it may reflect a read error. V gene TRBV5-6 combines with J gene TRBJ1-6; no clear D. CDR1 SGHDT and CDR2 YYEEEE come from the germline V gene. This CDR3 contains 14 residues. Here the CDR3 DNA reads TGTGCCAGCAGCTTGGGGTTCGATAATTCACCCCCCCACTTT. This codes for CASSLGFDNSPPHF.